This T cell receptor beta chain was sequenced in a study of identical twins. Germline V gene sequence: CDR1 SGDLS, CDR2 YYNGEE. V was cut by 4 bases and J by 8 bases, with 10 bases left in between. The CDR3 has 12 amino acids. cDNA molecules carried unique molecular identifiers, and template switching added a universal primer site. TCRdb analysed the 5' RACE reads with MiXCR anew, one entry per CDR3 protein. Of 200,000 to 300,000 distinct CDR3 sequences listed, 8% to 11% were seen once; the top ten hold 9% to 10%. Overall study findings and caveats: Insertions were reduced in abundant cord blood beta clonotypes but not in memory repertoires. In beta out-of-frame sequences, the excess sharing between twins was weaker.

As to this clonotype: What it binds is not known.

The chain has TRBV9 and TRBJ2-1, with D possibly being TRBD1 (6 bases). The sample comprised memory T cells sorted from blood. The clonotype was recovered from a man aged 45-65 years in good health. CDR3 nucleotide sequence: TGTGCCAGCAGCTCAGGGGCTTATGAGCAGTTCTTC. Encoded protein: CASSSGAYEQFF. Using reference TRBV9 and TRBJ2-1 for the parts outside the CDR3, the full variable domain is DSGVTQTPKHLITATGQRVTLRCSPRSGDLSVYWYQQSLDQGLQFLIQYYNGEERAKGNILERFSAQQFPDLHSELNLSSLELGDSALYFCASSSGAYEQFFGPGTRLTVL.